A selection of T cell receptor beta chains follows, all from one sample in a study of response to subunit inactivated influenza vaccine. TCRdb re-derived calls from the RT-PCR reads in MiXCR, one entry per CDR3 protein. Altogether 610,000 or so distinct CDR3 sequences are present, 14% being singletons, with the ten largest covering approximately 12%. Sequences were derived from PBMCs from blood, sampled 12 days after vaccination. The receptor source for this set is a man aged 45 to 65 who received an inactivated influenza vaccine. The CDR3 runs from the conserved cysteine through the conserved F or W. A D gene is named only where the DNA matches it firmly. Clone size, where shown, is once, few, many, or a class for clones that have expanded.

many,TRBV7-9,TRBJ2-7,-,CASSLGIEQYF,TGTGCCAGCAGTTTAGGCATCGAGCAGTACTTC
-,TRBV6-5,TRBJ2-7,TRBD2,CASTSRETSGYEQYF,TGTGCCAGCACTTCCCGGGAGACTAGCGGGTACGAGCAGTACTTC
many,TRBV29-1,TRBJ2-1,TRBD2,CSVDVSGRARNEQFF,TGCAGCGTTGATGTTAGCGGGAGGGCCCGGAATGAGCAGTTCTTC
-,TRBV5-1,TRBJ2-5,-,CASSLSWGTETQYF,TGCGCCAGCAGCTTGAGCTGGGGGACAGAGACCCAGTACTTC
few,TRBV6-2/TRBV6-3,TRBJ2-6,-,CASRRRWDGYSGANVLTF,TGTGCCAGCAGACGACGCTGGGACGGTTACTCTGGGGCCAACGTCCTGACTTTC
few,TRBV11-2,TRBJ2-2,-,CASSLEVWRDRNTGELFF,TGTGCCAGCAGCTTAGAGGTTTGGCGGGACAGGAACACCGGGGAGCTGTTTTTT
-,TRBV28,TRBJ2-2,-,CASTPDGSGHTGELFF,TGTGCCAGCACCCCAGACGGGTCGGGGCACACCGGGGAGCTGTTTTTT
many,TRBV12-3/TRBV12-4,TRBJ1-3,TRBD1,CASSRDRASGNTIYF,TGTGCCAGCAGTCGTGACAGGGCCTCTGGAAACACCATATATTTT
-,TRBV7-2,TRBJ2-5,-,CASSLGGGTTKETQYF,TGTGCCAGCAGCTTAGGAGGTGGGACCACCAAAGAGACCCAGTACTTC
few,TRBV6-1,TRBJ2-3,-,CASSELMQYTDTQYF,TGTGCCAGCAGTGAACTAATGCAGTACACAGATACGCAGTATTTT
-,TRBV3-1,TRBJ2-1,TRBD2,CASSPGLAAVFGYNEQFF,TGTGCCAGCAGCCCCGGACTAGCGGCGGTCTTCGGCTACAATGAGCAGTTCTTC
few,TRBV10-3,TRBJ2-6,-,CAISGIRDNFSGANVLTF,TGTGCCATCAGTGGCATCCGGGACAACTTCTCTGGGGCCAACGTCCTGACTTTC
few,TRBV28,TRBJ1-2,TRBD1,CASSFLGQAGGYTF,TGTGCCAGCAGTTTTCTCGGACAGGCGGGTGGCTACACCTTC
-,TRBV20-1,TRBJ2-1,-,CSARGAVPSYNEQFF,TGCAGTGCTAGAGGAGCTGTCCCCTCCTACAATGAGCAGTTCTTC
-,TRBV11-2,TRBJ2-4,-,CASSLPLAKNIQYF,TGTGCCAGCAGCTTACCCCTAGCCAAAAACATTCAGTACTTC
few,TRBV28,TRBJ2-7,-,CASTRGRTLSYEQYF,TGTGCCAGCACGCGGGGCAGGACACTATCCTACGAGCAGTACTTC
-,TRBV5-6,TRBJ2-1,TRBD2,CASSLGRGLAYNEQFF,TGTGCCAGCAGCTTGGGGAGGGGACTAGCCTACAATGAGCAGTTCTTC
-,TRBV4-1,TRBJ2-1,-,CASSQGGLGIYEQFF,TGCGCCAGCAGCCAAGGGGGTCTTGGGATCTATGAGCAGTTCTTC
-,TRBV7-9,TRBJ1-1,-,CASSRQEQQAFF,TGTGCCAGCAGCCGACAGGAGCAACAAGCTTTCTTT
few,TRBV7-2,TRBJ1-1,-,CASSFGYTGPTEAFF,TGTGCCAGCAGCTTTGGGTATACAGGCCCCACTGAAGCTTTCTTT
-,TRBV20-1,TRBJ2-1,-,CSARDLLAGRPYNEQFF,TGCAGTGCTAGAGATCTTTTAGCAGGGAGGCCTTACAATGAGCAGTTCTTC
-,TRBV20-1,TRBJ2-7,TRBD2,CSAYSTSGSYEQYF,TGCAGTGCTTACTCGACTAGCGGCTCCTACGAGCAGTACTTC
few,TRBV15,TRBJ2-1,TRBD2,CATSRVPMASGVYNEQFF,TGTGCCACCAGCAGAGTTCCCATGGCTAGCGGGGTTTACAATGAGCAGTTCTTC
once,TRBV18,TRBJ1-2,-,CASSPDSNLGYTF,TGTGCCAGCTCACCAGATTCGAACTTAGGCTACACCTTC
few,TRBV12-3/TRBV12-4,TRBJ2-7,-,CASSIEGGSSYEQYF,TGTGCCAGCAGCATCGAAGGGGGTAGCTCCTACGAGCAGTACTTC